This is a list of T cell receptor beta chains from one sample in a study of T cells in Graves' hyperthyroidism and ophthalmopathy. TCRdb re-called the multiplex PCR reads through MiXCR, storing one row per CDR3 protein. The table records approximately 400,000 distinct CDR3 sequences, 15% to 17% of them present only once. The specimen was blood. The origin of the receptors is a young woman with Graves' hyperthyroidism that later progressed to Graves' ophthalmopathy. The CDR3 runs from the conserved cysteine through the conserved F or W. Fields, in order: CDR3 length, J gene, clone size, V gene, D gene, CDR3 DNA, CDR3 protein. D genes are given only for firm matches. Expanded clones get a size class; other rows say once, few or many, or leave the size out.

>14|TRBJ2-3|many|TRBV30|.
TGTGCCTGGAGTGTACTGACACTTGCAGATACGCAGTATTTT
CAWSVLTLADTQYF
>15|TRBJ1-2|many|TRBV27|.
TGTGCCAGCAGTACCCGCCGGGGCCTAAGTTTAAGCTACACCTTC
CASSTRRGLSLSYTF
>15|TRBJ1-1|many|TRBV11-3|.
TGTGCCAGCAGCTTAGGTCGGGCAGGGGCCCTTGAAGCTTTCTTT
CASSLGRAGALEAFF
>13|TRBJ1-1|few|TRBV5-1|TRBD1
TGCGCCAGCAGCTTGGCGGGACAGGGGGAAGCTTTCTTT
CASSLAGQGEAFF
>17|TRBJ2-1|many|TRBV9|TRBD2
TGTGCCAGCAGCGCCGGGACTAGCGGGACTACCTACAATGAGCAGTTCTTC
CASSAGTSGTTYNEQFF
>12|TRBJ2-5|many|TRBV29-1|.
TGCAGCGGGGGGACTTTTCAAGAGACCCAGTACTTC
CSGGTFQETQYF
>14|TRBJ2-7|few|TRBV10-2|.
TGCGCCAGCAGTTGGGACTTGCGCAACTACGAGCAGTACTTC
CASSWDLRNYEQYF
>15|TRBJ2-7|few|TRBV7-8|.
TGTGCCAGCAGCTACCAACAAACCGGGGCTTACGAGCAGTACTTC
CASSYQQTGAYEQYF
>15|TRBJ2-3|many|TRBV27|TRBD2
TGTGCCAGCGGAAGAGGGACTAGCTCTGGGGATACGCAGTATTTT
CASGRGTSSGDTQYF
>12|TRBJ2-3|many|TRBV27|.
TGTGCCAGCAGTTCCCACACAGATACGCAGTATTTT
CASSSHTDTQYF
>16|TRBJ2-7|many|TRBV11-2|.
TGTGCCAGCAGCCCCAATACAGGGCGGAGAGGCTACGAGCAGTACTTC
CASSPNTGRRGYEQYF
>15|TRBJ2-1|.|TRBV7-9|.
TGTGCCAGCAGCGACCTACAGGGCACGGGCAATGAGCAGTTCTTC
CASSDLQGTGNEQFF
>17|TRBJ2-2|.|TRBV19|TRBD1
TGTGCCAGTAGCGGGACAGGGGGCCTTTACAACACCGGGGAGCTGTTTTTT
CASSGTGGLYNTGELFF
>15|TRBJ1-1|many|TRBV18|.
TGTGCCAGCTCACCATTCGACCCCAAGAACACTGAAGCTTTCTTT
CASSPFDPKNTEAFF
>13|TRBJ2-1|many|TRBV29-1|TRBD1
TGCAGCGTTGACCGGGACAGGGGCCATGAGCAGTTCTTC
CSVDRDRGHEQFF